This T cell receptor (beta chain) was profiled in a study of blood T cell repertoires in COVID-19. On the study more broadly: Acute and convalescent COVID-19 samples came from the United States, Italy and Spain. PBMCs, B-cell-depleted T cells, or T cells were the source of the cDNA or gDNA that made up the material.

V was cut by 2 bases and J by 0 bases, with 9 bases left in between. Per germline, CDR1 SGDLS and CDR2 YYNGEE. This CDR3 is 15 amino acids long. Profiled with immunoSEQ multiplex PCR; TCRdb holds only in-frame clones, not every one. The table shows 250,000 to 300,000 clones, with around 90% occurring only once. Assignment of participants to cohorts was predicated upon participant-reported clinical history. Donors of Cohort 3 who recovered were those that had two negative PCRs, clearance, or symptom resolution. J is TRBJ1-5 and V is TRBV9; D is uncertain. The sequence was collected from a woman in her 30s who had recovered from COVID-19. Sequencing used PBMCs or T cells enriched from blood (not recorded which). The CDR3 spells CASSVGGNSNQPQHF. In nucleotides, the CDR3 is TGTGCCAGCAGCGTTGGAGGAAATAGCAATCAGCCCCAGCATTTT.